The 18 T cell receptor beta chains given below trace back to one sample, sequenced in a study of immune heterogeneity within non-small cell lung tumors (dated by TCRdb to 2016 to 2019). For the TCR template, genomic DNA was extracted from bulk tumor tissue, and approximately 640 ng of gDNA was amplified for each sample. Multiple biopsies per primary tumor were taken during surgery, spaced as far apart as possible within the tumor mass. The study cohort was described as untreated and was composed of newly diagnosed NSCLC cases undergoing curative surgery. For sequencing, a HiSeq X Ten was employed. The TCR beta CDR3 region was amplified with a multiplex PCR system, in which a first round of around 11 cycles was run using 32 V-gene forward and 13 J-gene reverse primers. TCRdb reprocessing: public reads trimmed at Q25 with fastp, clones called with MiXCR, in-frame beta chains kept. Rows matching on CDR3 protein sequence are summarized as one entry with the most common DNA and genes. The sample contains under 25,000 distinct CDR3 sequences, less than 35% of them found a single time. Around 4.5% of the sample goes to the ten largest clones.

The sample taken for sequencing was lung tumor tissue. Every receptor here comes from a man aged 40-49 years with non-small cell lung cancer.

This clonotype was picked up a small number of times. The chain combines TRBV12-5 with TRBJ2-4, with D tentatively TRBD1 (5 bases). This CDR3 has 15 amino acids. V gave up 6 bases and J gave up 6 bases, with 18 bases separating them. Germline V gene sequence: CDR1 LGHNT, CDR2 FRNRAP. The CDR3: CASGQDTGSGNIQYF. DNA for the CDR3: TGTGCTAGTGGCCAAGATACAGGTTCGGGAAACATTCAGTACTTC.

On this clonotype: It may be a read error: a sequence one base away is much more abundant. The chain is built from TRBV7-2 and TRBJ1-5; D call uncertain. CDR1 and CDR2 (germline): SGHTA, FQGNSA. This CDR3 is 16 amino acids long. Trimming stripped 2 bases from V and 0 bases from J, with 11 bases between. Written as DNA, the CDR3 is TGTGCCAGCAGCTTATATCGGCTGAATAGCAATCAGCCCCAGCATTTT. As protein: CASSLYRLNSNQPQHF.

Only one count was recorded for this clonotype. A junction boundary mismatches the germline segment, possibly from a read error. The V call is TRBV7-8, the J call TRBJ1-1, with 8 bases lining up with TRBD1. CDR1 SGHVS and CDR2 FQNEAQ come from the germline V gene. This CDR3 contains 15 residues. The CDR3 is CAGSLETGVFIEAFF. Written as DNA, the CDR3 is TGTGCCGGCAGCTTAGAGACAGGGGTGTTCATTGAAGCTTTCTTT.

Of note for this clonotype: At one end, the junction sequence differs from germline, possibly due to a read error. The chain has TRBV12-3 or TRBV12-4 and TRBJ2-7; tentatively, D is TRBD1 (5 bases). The CDR3 totals 12 residues. In DNA form, the CDR3 reads TGTGACAGCAGTTTCGGCCAGGGAGAGCAGTACTTC. Protein sequence: CDSSFGQGEQYF.

This rearrangement joins TRBV24-1 to TRBJ2-1, with 7 positions matching TRBD2. The CDR3 has 13 residues. Germline CDR1 KGHDR, CDR2 SFDVKD. J gave up 0 bases and V 10 bases, and 2 bases lay outside the gene matches. CDR3 sequence reads: CATASGSYNEQFF. In DNA form, the CDR3 reads TGTGCCACTGCTAGCGGCTCCTACAATGAGCAGTTCTTC.

By sample fraction, this clonotype is medium-sized (0.01 to 0.1%). This chain uses TRBV5-8 with TRBJ1-2; 7 bases line up with TRBD1. The CDR3 has 13 residues. V trimming: 6 bases; J trimming: 7 bases; junction bases outside the gene matches: 9. CDR1 SGHTS and CDR2 YDEGEE come from the germline V gene. CDR3 nucleotide sequence: TGTGCCAGCAAGAAAACCGGGACAGCTGGCTACACCTTC. As protein: CASKKTGTAGYTF.

This clonotype was picked up a small number of times. The chain carries TRBV6-9 and TRBJ2-7, with D maybe TRBD2 (6 bases). The CDR3 is 16 amino acids. Germline assignment: CDR1 MNHGY and CDR2 SVAAGI. V was clipped by 3 bases and J by 0 bases, with 15 bases between them. CDR3 loop: CASSYGGQTTSYEQYF. As DNA, the CDR3 is TGTGCCAGCAGTTACGGGGGTCAGACGACCTCCTACGAGCAGTACTTC.

This clonotype was counted once. A much larger clone lies a single base off, so this may be a read error. The chain is built from TRBV6-2 or TRBV6-3 and TRBJ2-7; TRBD2 matches at 8 bases. Germline CDR1 MNHEY, CDR2 SVGEGT. The CDR3 has 15 residues. The CDR3 here is CANSAPGLGNYEQYF. Here the CDR3 DNA reads TGTGCCAACAGTGCGCCGGGACTAGGCAATTACGAGCAGTACTTC.

The chain is built from TRBV7-9 and TRBJ1-3; no clear D. The V gene's germline CDR1 is SEHNR and CDR2 FQNEAQ (reference sequence). Trimming cost V 5 bases and J 0 bases, with 14 bases left between them. The CDR3 totals 16 residues. The CDR3 coding sequence is TGTGCCAGCAGCATCACTGCCACACTCTCTGGAAACACCATATATTTT. Amino acid sequence: CASSITATLSGNTIYF.

Remarks on this clonotype: A much more abundant neighbour one base away suggests this may be a read error. The chain couples TRBV10-2 to TRBJ1-1; D remains unclear. Germline CDR1 and CDR2: WSHSY and SAAADI. The CDR3 is 13 amino acids. V lost 7 bases to trimming and J lost 4 bases, with 13 bases between them. CDR3 sequence reads: CASILGIVTEAFF. The CDR3 region has the DNA TGCGCCAGCATCCTAGGAATTGTCACTGAAGCTTTCTTT.

The V and J genes are TRBV5-1 and TRBJ2-3; TRBD2 matches at 9 bases. CDR1 and CDR2 (germline): SGHRS, YFSETQ. V was clipped by 2 bases and J by 6 bases; unmatched bases: 4. This CDR3 is built from 14 residues. This CDR3 reads CASSFGSGRDTQYF. The CDR3 DNA reads TGCGCCAGCAGCTTCGGGAGCGGGAGGGATACGCAGTATTTT.

As to this clonotype: A read error may explain this, as a much larger clone is one base away. The chain recombines TRBV30 with TRBJ1-5, with 7 bases aligning to TRBD1. J gave up 4 bases and V 5 bases, and 5 bases lay outside the gene matches. This CDR3 comprises 13 residues. Germline V lookup: CDR1 GTSNPN, CDR2 SVGIG (reference sequence). This chain's CDR3 is CAWGTQGNQPQHF. CDR3 nucleotides: TGTGCCTGGGGTACACAGGGGAATCAGCCCCAGCATTTT.

This clonotype was counted between two and nine times. The chain recombines TRBV29-1 with TRBJ2-1; 9 nucleotides line up with TRBD1. This CDR3 has 12 amino acids. Per germline, CDR1 SQVTM and CDR2 ANQGSEA. With 7 bases clipped from V and 7 bases from J, the junction kept 5 bases outside the gene matches. CDR3: CSGRTGANEQFF. The CDR3 region has the DNA TGCAGCGGCCGGACAGGGGCAAATGAGCAGTTCTTC.

By its share, this clonotype is medium-sized (0.01 to 0.1%). This chain links TRBV11-3 with TRBJ1-1; 10 bases are a match to TRBD1. The CDR3 is made up of 14 amino acids. Germline trimming cut 4 bases from V and 11 bases from J; bases unmatched to any gene: 10. Germline lookup yields CDR1 SGHNT and CDR2 YENEEA. CDR3 region: CASSSRSGQGFAFF. The DNA for the CDR3 is TGTGCCAGCAGCTCGAGATCGGGACAGGGGTTTGCTTTCTTT.

This clonotype was counted only a few times. This chain links TRBV6-2 or TRBV6-3 with TRBJ1-2, with 9 nucleotides matching TRBD1. The CDR3 has 14 amino acids. Germline trimming cut 10 bases from V and 4 bases from J; bases unmatched to any gene: 10. Germline V gene data show CDR1 as MNHEY and CDR2 as SVGEGT. The CDR3 nucleotides are TGTGCCATCCTGCCCGGGACAGGGACCTATGGCTACACCTTC. It encodes CAILPGTGTYGYTF.

V is TRBV9 and J is TRBJ1-1; no firm D call. The germline V gene encodes CDR1 SGDLS and CDR2 YYNGEE. The length of the CDR3 is 14 residues. Trimming pared 0 bases from V and 0 bases from J, leaving 6 bases between. CDR3 sequence reads: CASSVGPLNTEAFF. The CDR3 DNA is TGTGCCAGCAGCGTAGGGCCTCTGAACACTGAAGCTTTCTTT.

This clonotype was seen ten or more times. This chain connects TRBV6-6 to TRBJ1-4; the D is unclear. The V gene's germline CDR1 is MNHNY and CDR2 SVGAGI (reference sequence). The CDR3 runs 15 residues. Trimming removed 2 bases from V and 0 bases from J, with 7 bases in between. CDR3 loop: CASSYGQATNEKLFF. The CDR3 DNA is TGTGCCAGCAGTTACGGGCAGGCAACTAATGAAAAACTGTTTTTT.

As concerns this clonotype: A clone one base away is much larger, so this may be a read error. The chain joins TRBV9 to TRBJ2-3; D is unresolved. V gave up 2 bases and J gave up 3 bases, with 13 bases separating them. Germline loops: CDR1 SGDLS, CDR2 YYNGEE. This CDR3 is built from 15 residues. The CDR3 coding sequence is TGTGCCAGCAGCGTGGCGGTAGGGTTGACAGATACGCAGTATTTT. Amino acids: CASSVAVGLTDTQYF.